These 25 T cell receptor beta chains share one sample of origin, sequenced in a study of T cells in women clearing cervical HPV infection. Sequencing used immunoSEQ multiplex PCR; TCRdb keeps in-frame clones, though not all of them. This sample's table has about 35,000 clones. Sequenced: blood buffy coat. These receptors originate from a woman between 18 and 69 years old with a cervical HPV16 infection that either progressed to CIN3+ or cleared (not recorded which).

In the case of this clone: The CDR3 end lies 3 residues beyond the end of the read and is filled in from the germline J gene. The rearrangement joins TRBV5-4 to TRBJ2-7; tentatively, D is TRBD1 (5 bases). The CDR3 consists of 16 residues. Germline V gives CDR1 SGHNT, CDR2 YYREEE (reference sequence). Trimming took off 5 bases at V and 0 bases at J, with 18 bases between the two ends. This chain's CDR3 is CASSKKGLGSSYEQYF. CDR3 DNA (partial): TGTGCCAGCAGTAAAAAGGGGTTGGGTTCCTCCTACGAG.

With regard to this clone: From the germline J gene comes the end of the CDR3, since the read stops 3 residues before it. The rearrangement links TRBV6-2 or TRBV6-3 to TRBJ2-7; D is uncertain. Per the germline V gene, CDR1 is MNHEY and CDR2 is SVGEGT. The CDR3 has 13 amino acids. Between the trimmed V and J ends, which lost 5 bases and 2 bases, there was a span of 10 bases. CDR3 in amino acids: CASSRLATYEQYF. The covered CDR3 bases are TGTGCCAGCAGTAGACTGGCAACCTACGAG.

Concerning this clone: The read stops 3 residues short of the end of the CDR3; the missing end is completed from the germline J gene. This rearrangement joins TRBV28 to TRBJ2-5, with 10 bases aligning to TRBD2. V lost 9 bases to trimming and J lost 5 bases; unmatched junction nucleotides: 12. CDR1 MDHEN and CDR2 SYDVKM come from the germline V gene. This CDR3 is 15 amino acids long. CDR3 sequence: CASLRLAGVRETQYF. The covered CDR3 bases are TGTGCCAGTCTCCGGCTAGCGGGAGTTAGGGAGACC.

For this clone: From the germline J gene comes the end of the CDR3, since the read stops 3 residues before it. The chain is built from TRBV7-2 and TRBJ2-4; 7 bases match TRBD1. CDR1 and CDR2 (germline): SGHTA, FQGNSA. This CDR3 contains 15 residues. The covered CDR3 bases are TGTGCCAGCGGCGTGAACAGGGGTCGAAGCTATGGT. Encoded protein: CASGVNRGRSYG. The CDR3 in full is CASGVNRGRSYGQYF. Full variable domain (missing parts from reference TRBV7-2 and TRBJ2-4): GAGVSQSPSNKVTEKGKDVELRCDPISGHTALYWYRQSLGQGLEFLIYFQGNSAPDKSGLPSDRFSAERTGGSVSTLTIQRTQQEDSAVYLCASGVNRGRSYGQYFGAGTRLSVL.

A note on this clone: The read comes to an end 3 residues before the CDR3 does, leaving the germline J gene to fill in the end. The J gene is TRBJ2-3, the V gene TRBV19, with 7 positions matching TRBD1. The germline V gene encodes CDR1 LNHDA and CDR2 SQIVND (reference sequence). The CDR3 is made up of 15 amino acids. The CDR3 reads CASSLIDRAQETQYF. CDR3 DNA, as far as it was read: TGTGCCAGTAGTTTAATCGACAGGGCCCAAGAGACG.

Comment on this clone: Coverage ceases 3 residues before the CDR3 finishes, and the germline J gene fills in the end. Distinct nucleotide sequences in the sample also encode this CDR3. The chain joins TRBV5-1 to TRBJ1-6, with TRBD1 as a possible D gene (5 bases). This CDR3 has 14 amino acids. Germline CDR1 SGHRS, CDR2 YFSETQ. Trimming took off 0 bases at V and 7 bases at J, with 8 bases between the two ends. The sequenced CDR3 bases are TGCGCCAGCAGCTTGGGGAGGGGAAATTCACCC. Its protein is CASSLGRGNSP. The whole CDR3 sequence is CASSLGRGNSPLHF.

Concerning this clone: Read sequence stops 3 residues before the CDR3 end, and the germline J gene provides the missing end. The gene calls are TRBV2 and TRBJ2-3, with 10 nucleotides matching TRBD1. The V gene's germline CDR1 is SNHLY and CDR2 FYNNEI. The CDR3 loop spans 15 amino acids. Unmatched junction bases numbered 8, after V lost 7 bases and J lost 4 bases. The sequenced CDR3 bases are TGTGCCAGCACCAGACAGGGGGCGATAGCAGATACG. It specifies CASTRQGAIADT. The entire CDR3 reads CASTRQGAIADTQYF.

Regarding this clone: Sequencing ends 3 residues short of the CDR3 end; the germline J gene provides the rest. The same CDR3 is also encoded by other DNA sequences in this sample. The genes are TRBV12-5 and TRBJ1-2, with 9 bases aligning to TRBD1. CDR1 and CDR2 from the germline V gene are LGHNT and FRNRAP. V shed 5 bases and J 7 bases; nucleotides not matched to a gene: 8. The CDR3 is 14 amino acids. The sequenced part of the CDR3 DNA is TGTGCTAGTGGTCCAGGGACAGGGAACGTTGGC. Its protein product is CASGPGTGNVG. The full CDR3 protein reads CASGPGTGNVGYTF.

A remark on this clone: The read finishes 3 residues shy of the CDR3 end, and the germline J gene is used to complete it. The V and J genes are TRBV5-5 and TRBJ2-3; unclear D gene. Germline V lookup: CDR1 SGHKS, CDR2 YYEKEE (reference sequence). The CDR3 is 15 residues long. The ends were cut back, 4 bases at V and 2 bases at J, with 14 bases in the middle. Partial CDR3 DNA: TGTGCCAGCAGCAATCTAGAGGCCCCCACAGATACG. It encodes CASSNLEAPTDT. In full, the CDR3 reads CASSNLEAPTDTQYF. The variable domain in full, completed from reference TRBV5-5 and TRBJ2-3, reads DAGVTQSPTHLIKTRGQQVTLRCSPISGHKSVSWYQQVLGQGPQFIFQYYEKEERGRGNFPDRFSARQFPNYSSELNVNALLLGDSALYLCASSNLEAPTDTQYFGPGTRLTVL.

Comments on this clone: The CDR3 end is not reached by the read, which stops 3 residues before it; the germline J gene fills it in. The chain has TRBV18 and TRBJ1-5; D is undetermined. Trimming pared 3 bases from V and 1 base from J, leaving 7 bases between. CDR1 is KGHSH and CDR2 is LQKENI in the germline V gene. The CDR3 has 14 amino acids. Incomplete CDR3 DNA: TGTGCCAGCTCACCTCCGGGGAGCAATCAGCCC. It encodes CASSPPGSNQP. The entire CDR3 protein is CASSPPGSNQPQHF.

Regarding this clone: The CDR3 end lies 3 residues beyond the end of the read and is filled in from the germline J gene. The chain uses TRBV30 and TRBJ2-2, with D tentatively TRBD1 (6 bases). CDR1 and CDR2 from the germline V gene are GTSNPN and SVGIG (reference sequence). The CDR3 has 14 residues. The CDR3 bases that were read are TGTGCCTGGAAGAAAGGACAGTATAATTCACCG. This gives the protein CAWKKGQYNSP. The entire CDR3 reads CAWKKGQYNSPLFF.

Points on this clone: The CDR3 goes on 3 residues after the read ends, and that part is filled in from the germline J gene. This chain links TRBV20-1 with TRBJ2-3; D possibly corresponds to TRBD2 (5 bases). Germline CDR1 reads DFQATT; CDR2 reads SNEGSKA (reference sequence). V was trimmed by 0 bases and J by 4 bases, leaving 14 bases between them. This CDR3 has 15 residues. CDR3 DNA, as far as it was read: TGCAGTGCTAGAGATAATAGGGTCGGGGCAGATACG. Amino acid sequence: CSARDNRVGADT. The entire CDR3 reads CSARDNRVGADTQYF.

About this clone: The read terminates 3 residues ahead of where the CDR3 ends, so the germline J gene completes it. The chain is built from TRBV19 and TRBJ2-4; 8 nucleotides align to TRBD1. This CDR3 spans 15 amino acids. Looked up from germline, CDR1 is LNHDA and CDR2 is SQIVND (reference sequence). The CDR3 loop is CASREVSRGQDGQYF. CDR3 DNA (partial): TGTGCCAGTAGAGAAGTGTCCAGGGGGCAGGACGGT.

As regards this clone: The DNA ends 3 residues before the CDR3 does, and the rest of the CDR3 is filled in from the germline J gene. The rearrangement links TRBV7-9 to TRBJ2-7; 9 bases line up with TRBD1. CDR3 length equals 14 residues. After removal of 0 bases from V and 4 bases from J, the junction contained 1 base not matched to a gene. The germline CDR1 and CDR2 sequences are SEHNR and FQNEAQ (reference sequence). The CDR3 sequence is CASSLAGQGYEQYF. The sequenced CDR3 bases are TGTGCCAGCAGCTTAGCCGGACAGGGGTACGAG.

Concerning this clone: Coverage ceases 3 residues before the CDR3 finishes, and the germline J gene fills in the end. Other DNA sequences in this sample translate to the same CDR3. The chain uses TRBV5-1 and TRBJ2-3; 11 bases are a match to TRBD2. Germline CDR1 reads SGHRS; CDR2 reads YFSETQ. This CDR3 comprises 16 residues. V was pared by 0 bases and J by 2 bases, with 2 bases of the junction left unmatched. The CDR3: CASSLDSGGATDTQYF. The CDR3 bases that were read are TGCGCCAGCAGCTTGGATAGCGGGGGGGCCACAGATACG.

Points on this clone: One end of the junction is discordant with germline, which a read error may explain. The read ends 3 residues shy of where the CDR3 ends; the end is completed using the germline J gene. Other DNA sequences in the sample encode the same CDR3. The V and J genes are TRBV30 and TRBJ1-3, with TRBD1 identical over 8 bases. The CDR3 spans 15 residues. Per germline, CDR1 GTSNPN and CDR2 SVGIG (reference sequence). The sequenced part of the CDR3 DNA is TGTGCCTGGACTGGACAGGGTGGGAAAGGAAACACA. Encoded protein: CAWTGQGGKGNT. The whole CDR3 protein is CAWTGQGGKGNTIYF.

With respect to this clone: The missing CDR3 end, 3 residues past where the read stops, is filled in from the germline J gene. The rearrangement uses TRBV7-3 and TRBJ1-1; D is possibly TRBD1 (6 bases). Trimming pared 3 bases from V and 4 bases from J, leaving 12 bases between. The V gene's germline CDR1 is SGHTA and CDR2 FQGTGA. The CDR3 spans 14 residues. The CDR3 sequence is CASSFDRSSTEAFF. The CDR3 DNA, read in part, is TGTGCCAGCAGCTTCGACAGGAGTAGCACTGAA.

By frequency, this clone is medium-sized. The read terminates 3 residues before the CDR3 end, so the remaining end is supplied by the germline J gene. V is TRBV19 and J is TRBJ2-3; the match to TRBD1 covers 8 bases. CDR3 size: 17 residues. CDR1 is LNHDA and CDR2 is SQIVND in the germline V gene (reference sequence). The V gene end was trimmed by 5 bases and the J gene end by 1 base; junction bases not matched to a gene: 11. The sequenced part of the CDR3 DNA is TGTGCCAGTAGTTATCGACGGACAGGGAAGGGCACAGATACG. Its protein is CASSYRRTGKGTDT. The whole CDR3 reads CASSYRRTGKGTDTQYF.

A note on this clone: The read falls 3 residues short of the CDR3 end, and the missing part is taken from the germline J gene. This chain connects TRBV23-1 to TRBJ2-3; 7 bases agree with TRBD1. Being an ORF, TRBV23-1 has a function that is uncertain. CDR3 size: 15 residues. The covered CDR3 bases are TGCGCCAGCAGTGGGGACAGTTATAGCAATCAGCCG. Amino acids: CASSGDSYSNQP. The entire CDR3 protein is CASSGDSYSNQPQYF.

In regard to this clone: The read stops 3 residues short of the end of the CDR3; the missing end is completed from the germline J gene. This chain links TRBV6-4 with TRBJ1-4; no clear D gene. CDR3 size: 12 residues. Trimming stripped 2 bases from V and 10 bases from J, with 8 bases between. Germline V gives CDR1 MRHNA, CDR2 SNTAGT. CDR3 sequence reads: CASSDSGGKLFF. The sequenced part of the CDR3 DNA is TGTGCCAGCAGTGACAGCGGAGGAAAA.

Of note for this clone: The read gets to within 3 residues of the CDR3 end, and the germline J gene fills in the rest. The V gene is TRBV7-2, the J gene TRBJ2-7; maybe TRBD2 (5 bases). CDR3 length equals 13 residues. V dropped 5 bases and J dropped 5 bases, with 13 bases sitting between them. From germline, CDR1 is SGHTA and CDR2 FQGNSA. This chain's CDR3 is CASSPTRGDEQYF. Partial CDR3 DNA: TGTGCCAGCAGCCCCACACGGGGAGACGAG.

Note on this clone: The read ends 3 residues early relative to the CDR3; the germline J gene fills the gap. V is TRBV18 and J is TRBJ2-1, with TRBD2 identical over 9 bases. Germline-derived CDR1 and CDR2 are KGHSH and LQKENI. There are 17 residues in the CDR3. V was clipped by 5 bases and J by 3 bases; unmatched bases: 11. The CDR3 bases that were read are TGTGCCAGCTCAGTCCCCAGGGGACTAGCCGGCTACAATGAG. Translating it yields CASSVPRGLAGYNE. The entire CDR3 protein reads CASSVPRGLAGYNEQFF.

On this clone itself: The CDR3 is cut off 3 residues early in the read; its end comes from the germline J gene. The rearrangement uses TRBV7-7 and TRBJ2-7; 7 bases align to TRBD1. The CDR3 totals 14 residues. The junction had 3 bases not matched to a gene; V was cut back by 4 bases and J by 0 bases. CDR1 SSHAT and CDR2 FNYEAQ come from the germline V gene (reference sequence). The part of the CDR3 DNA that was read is TGTGCCAGCAGCTCAGACAGGGACTCCTACGAG. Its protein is CASSSDRDSYE. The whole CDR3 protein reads CASSSDRDSYEQYF.

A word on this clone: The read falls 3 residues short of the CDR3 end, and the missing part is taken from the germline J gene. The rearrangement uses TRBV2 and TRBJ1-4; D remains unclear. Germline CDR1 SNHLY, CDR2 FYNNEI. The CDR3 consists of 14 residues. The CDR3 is CASSESVYNSPLFF. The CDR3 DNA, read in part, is TGTGCCAGCAGTGAGTCCGTCTATAATTCACCA.

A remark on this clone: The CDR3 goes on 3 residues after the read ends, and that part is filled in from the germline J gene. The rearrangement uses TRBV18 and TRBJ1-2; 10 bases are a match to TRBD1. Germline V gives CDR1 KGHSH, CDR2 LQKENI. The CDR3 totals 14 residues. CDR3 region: CASSPGTGERDYTF. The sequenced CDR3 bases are TGTGCCAGCTCACCCGGGACAGGGGAACGCGAC.